Listed below are T cell receptor beta chains from one sample, sequenced in a study of cytomegalovirus exposure and HLA in healthy donors. Assay: immunoSEQ multiplex PCR; the TCRdb copy retains only in-frame clones and omits some. The repertoire holds over 150,000 clones, with roughly 85% as singletons. Sequencing was carried out using PBMCs. The receptor set was obtained from a man aged 18 to 30 in good health and CMV-seropositive. CDR3s include the opening cysteine and the closing phenylalanine or tryptophan. Fields, in order: D gene, clone size, J gene, V gene, CDR3 protein, CDR3 DNA. D genes are given only for firm matches. Some rows mark clone size as missing; the rest say once, few, many or name a class of expanded clone.

.,.,TRBJ2-1,TRBV27,CASSLGAYNEQFF,TGTGCCAGCAGTTTGGGAGCGTACAATGAGCAGTTCTTC
.,.,TRBJ2-1,TRBV9,CASSVIQNNEQFF,TGTGCCAGCAGCGTAATCCAGAACAATGAGCAGTTCTTC
.,.,TRBJ2-5,TRBV11-3,CASSVTGIGETQYF,TGTGCCAGCAGCGTAACAGGGATCGGAGAGACCCAGTACTTC
TRBD2,.,TRBJ2-2,TRBV15,CATSRDRLAVNTGELFF,TGTGCCACCAGCAGAGACCGACTAGCGGTGAACACCGGGGAGCTGTTTTTT
.,.,TRBJ2-3,TRBV5-1,CASSLGPAGADTQYF,TGCGCCAGCAGCCTCGGTCCAGCAGGCGCAGATACGCAGTATTTT
TRBD1,once,TRBJ1-2,TRBV2,CATNLGFLDRARGYTF,TGTGCCACCAACTTAGGGTTTTTGGACAGGGCTCGTGGCTACACCTTC
TRBD1,.,TRBJ1-5,TRBV30,CAWSVGQGINQPQHF,TGTGCCTGGAGTGTAGGACAGGGGATAAATCAGCCCCAGCATTTT
.,few,TRBJ2-7,TRBV27,CASSSGALYEQYF,TGTGCCAGCAGTTCAGGGGCACTCTACGAGCAGTACTTC
.,.,TRBJ1-2,TRBV30,CAWNPGSSYGYTF,TGTGCCTGGAATCCAGGATCCTCCTATGGCTACACCTTC
.,.,TRBJ1-1,TRBV7-9,CASSLGGADTEAFF,TGTGCCAGCAGCTTAGGGGGCGCAGACACTGAAGCTTTCTTT
.,.,TRBJ1-1,TRBV5-4,CASSGDSAGAFF,TGTGCCAGCAGCGGGGACTCGGCCGGGGCTTTCTTT
TRBD1,.,TRBJ1-4,TRBV10-2,CASSRDRANEKLFF,TGCGCCAGCAGCCGGGACAGGGCTAATGAAAAACTGTTTTTT
TRBD1,.,TRBJ2-3,TRBV6-1,CASSPDRDLDTQYF,TGTGCCAGCAGTCCCGACAGGGATTTAGATACGCAGTATTTT
.,.,TRBJ1-1,TRBV5-1,CASSLAGGMNTEAFF,TGCGCCAGCAGCTTGGCGGGGGGAATGAACACTGAAGCTTTCTTT
.,few,TRBJ2-7,TRBV19,CASSIAGKAEQYF,TGTGCCAGTAGTATAGCGGGAAAAGCCGAGCAGTACTTC
.,.,TRBJ2-2,TRBV9,CATGSTEGGNTGELFF,TGTGCCACCGGCAGCACGGAAGGCGGAAACACCGGGGAGCTGTTTTTT
.,.,TRBJ1-5,TRBV28,CASSIQGSNQPQHF,TGTGCCAGCAGCATACAGGGCAGCAATCAGCCCCAGCATTTT
TRBD2,once,TRBJ2-3,TRBV30,CAWEGGRDTQYF,TGTGCCTGGGAGGGAGGGCGGGATACGCAGTATTTT
.,few,TRBJ1-1,TRBV7-9,CASRGKGRLRDTEAFF,TGTGCCAGCAGGGGGAAGGGAAGGTTGAGGGACACTGAAGCTTTCTTT
TRBD1,.,TRBJ1-5,TRBV2,CASSVREGATQPQHF,TGTGCCAGCAGTGTGCGGGAGGGGGCGACTCAGCCCCAGCATTTT
TRBD2,.,TRBJ2-5,TRBV5-6,CASSGITGTRGETQYF,TGTGCCAGCAGCGGCATTACCGGGACGCGGGGGGAGACCCAGTACTTC
.,.,TRBJ1-3,TRBV6-1,CASSERKDYSGNTIYF,TGTGCCAGCAGTGAAAGAAAGGACTACTCTGGAAACACCATATATTTT
TRBD1,.,TRBJ1-2,TRBV4-2,CASSSGQLYYGYTF,TGTGCCAGCAGTTCGGGACAGCTTTACTATGGCTACACCTTC
TRBD2,.,TRBJ2-5,TRBV5-6,CASSLTDSGGVWAETQYF,TGTGCCAGCAGCCTAACAGATAGCGGGGGGGTGTGGGCGGAGACCCAGTACTTC
TRBD1,.,TRBJ1-3,TRBV19,CASSVPTGDRNTIYF,TGTGCCAGTAGTGTTCCAACAGGGGATCGCAACACCATATATTTT
.,.,TRBJ1-2,TRBV27,CASSLSQGNYGYTF,TGTGCCAGCAGTTTATCTCAGGGGAACTATGGCTACACCTTC
TRBD1,.,TRBJ2-7,TRBV10-3,CAISEGDRETYEQYF,TGTGCCATCAGTGAGGGAGACAGGGAAACCTACGAGCAGTACTTC
.,.,TRBJ1-2,TRBV28,CASSRAGGDYGYTF,TGTGCCAGCAGTCGAGCGGGCGGAGACTATGGCTACACCTTC
.,.,TRBJ1-5,TRBV10-1,CASSAGVSQPQHF,TGCGCCAGCAGTGCGGGAGTAAGTCAGCCCCAGCATTTT
.,.,TRBJ1-5,TRBV28,CASSGVTGQQPQHF,TGTGCCAGCTCCGGAGTCACAGGGCAGCAGCCCCAGCATTTT
TRBD1,.,TRBJ1-2,TRBV15,CATSRDRGTVSYGYTF,TGTGCCACCAGCAGAGATCGTGGGACAGTTTCATATGGCTACACCTTC
TRBD2,.,TRBJ2-3,TRBV10-2,CASGAREAADTQYF,TGCGCCAGCGGGGCACGGGAGGCGGCAGATACGCAGTATTTT
.,.,TRBJ1-6,TRBV28,CASSLVAGPNSPLHF,TGTGCCAGCAGTTTAGTCGCTGGGCCGAATTCACCCCTCCACTTT
TRBD1,.,TRBJ2-1,TRBV27,CASSLLTGGSEQFF,TGTGCCAGCAGTCTCCTCACAGGGGGCAGTGAGCAGTTCTTC
.,.,TRBJ2-1,TRBV6-5,CASSYSVYSNNEQFF,TGTGCCAGCAGTTACTCCGTATACTCGAACAATGAGCAGTTCTTC
.,.,TRBJ2-1,TRBV6-1,CASSEPGGDSYNEQFF,TGTGCCAGCAGTGAACCTGGCGGGGACTCCTACAATGAGCAGTTCTTC